These 22 T cell receptor beta chains were all obtained from the same sample, sequenced in a study of cytomegalovirus exposure and HLA in healthy donors (dated 2017 in TCRdb). The library was produced with the immunoSEQ multiplex PCR assay. A mixture of 60 forward primers for TCR Vbeta segments and 13 reverse primers for TCR Jbeta segments was used in the multiplex PCR. TCRdb mirrors the immuneACCESS table, restricted to in-frame sequences. Some clones are absent from its copies; in checked studies, under half trace to an unresolved V gene, and the reason for the others is unknown. The sample table lists some 190,000 clones, about 82% of them with a count of one. Roughly 1.6% of the sample is held by the ten biggest clonotypes. Input material: PBMCs. The receptors come from a man between 18 and 35 years old in good health and CMV-seronegative.

V gene TRBV7-8 combines with J gene TRBJ1-3; TRBD1 agrees at 10 bases. This CDR3 has 16 residues. Germline values: CDR1 SGHVS, CDR2 FQNEAQ. J was trimmed by 2 bases and V by 5 bases; bases with no gene match: 6. Here the CDR3 reads CASSRDRGQAGNTIYF. CDR3 coding DNA: TGTGCCAGCAGCAGAGACAGGGGGCAGGCTGGAAACACCATATATTTT.

The rearrangement uses TRBV6-5 and TRBJ2-1; D gene ambiguous. The CDR3 is made up of 12 amino acids. Germline CDR1 MNHEY, CDR2 SVGAGI. Trimming pared 2 bases from V and 5 bases from J, leaving 4 bases between. The CDR3 DNA sequence: TGTGCCAGCAGTTACCAAAACAATGAGCAGTTCTTC. Its protein is CASSYQNNEQFF.

V gene TRBV9 combines with J gene TRBJ2-2; 10 nucleotides align to TRBD2. The junction had 6 bases not matched to a gene; V was cut back by 4 bases and J by 6 bases. This CDR3 is built from 15 residues. The germline CDR1 and CDR2 sequences are SGDLS and YYNGEE. CDR3 nucleotide sequence: TGTGCCAGCAGCCCCCAGGGACTAGCGTCCGGGGAGCTGTTTTTT. Its protein product is CASSPQGLASGELFF.

V is TRBV15 and J is TRBJ1-1; unclear D gene. V lost 1 base and J lost 8, with 11 bases in between. Germline-derived CDR1 and CDR2 are LNHNV and YYDKDF (reference sequence). This CDR3 spans 13 amino acids. The CDR3 sequence: CATSRVRGNEAFF. CDR3 coding DNA: TGTGCCACCAGCAGAGTCCGAGGGAACGAAGCTTTCTTT.

The V and J genes are TRBV5-6 and TRBJ2-4; 8 bases are shared with TRBD2. Germline V gene lookup returns CDR1 SGHDT and CDR2 YYEEEE. V lost 4 bases to trimming and J lost 8 bases; unmatched junction nucleotides: 14. The CDR3 is 16 amino acids. The CDR3: CASSVGTRYVPDIQYF. For the CDR3, the DNA is TGTGCCAGCAGCGTCGGGACTAGATATGTTCCGGACATTCAGTACTTC.

The chain joins TRBV27 to TRBJ1-5, with a tentative D call TRBD1 (6 bases). V shed 6 bases and J shed 5 bases, with 14 bases lying between them. The CDR3 runs to 14 residues. CDR1 and CDR2 (germline): MNHEY, SMNVEV (reference sequence). CDR3 amino acids: CASRTGGSYQPQHF. DNA for the CDR3: TGTGCCAGCAGGACGGGGGGCTCGTATCAGCCCCAGCATTTT.

The chain carries TRBV6-5 and TRBJ1-1; D is perhaps TRBD1 (5 bases). CDR1 is MNHEY, CDR2 SVGAGI, per germline. CDR3 length: 15 amino acids. Trimming took 0 bases from V and 4 from J, leaving 12 bases between them. The CDR3 DNA reads as TGTGCCAGCAGTTACTCCCAGGGAGGAGGCACTGAAGCTTTCTTT. It specifies CASSYSQGGGTEAFF.

The chain combines TRBV7-9 with TRBJ1-6, with TRBD1 identical over 8 bases. V lost 4 bases to trimming and J lost 5 bases; unmatched junction nucleotides: 1. Germline-derived CDR1 and CDR2 are SEHNR and FQNEAQ (reference sequence). The CDR3 is made up of 14 amino acids. The CDR3: CASSWTGNNSPLHF. CDR3 nucleotides: TGTGCCAGCAGCTGGACAGGGAATAATTCACCCCTCCACTTT.

The CDR3 bases are TGTGCCAGCAGCGTGAAAGGACAGACAAGCCAGCAGTACTTC. It specifies CASSVKGQTSQQYF. The genes are TRBV9 and TRBJ2-7; perhaps TRBD1 as D (6 bases). The CDR3 loop spans 14 amino acids. Germline V gene sequence: CDR1 SGDLS, CDR2 YYNGEE. V was cut by 2 bases and J by 8 bases, with 17 bases left in between.

The rearrangement links TRBV18 to TRBJ2-1; 9 bases align to TRBD1. The CDR3 totals 15 residues. The germline V gene encodes CDR1 KGHSH and CDR2 LQKENI. J gave up 3 bases and V 3 bases, and 3 bases lay outside the gene matches. CDR3 nucleotide sequence: TGTGCCAGCTCACCGCAGGGACAGGGCTACAATGAGCAGTTCTTC. Encoded protein: CASSPQGQGYNEQFF.

The chain carries TRBV7-2 and TRBJ2-2; 11 bases align to TRBD2. Losses at the gene ends were 6 bases for V and 4 bases for J; bases not matched to a gene: 13. The germline V gene has CDR1 SGHTA and CDR2 FQGNSA. This CDR3 is 18 amino acids long. The CDR3 DNA is TGTGCCAGCAGACCTAAGATCAGGCTAGCGGGGGGCACCGGGGAGCTGTTTTTT. As protein: CASRPKIRLAGGTGELFF.

The chain has TRBV19 and TRBJ1-6; D is uncertain. This CDR3 comprises 13 residues. Trimming left V 0 bases short and J 8 bases short, with 5 bases between. Germline assignment: CDR1 LNHDA and CDR2 SQIVND (reference sequence). The chain's CDR3 is CASSIDADSPLHF. DNA of the CDR3: TGTGCCAGTAGTATAGACGCGGATTCACCCCTCCACTTT. Combining the CDR3 with reference TRBV19 and TRBJ1-6 gives the whole variable domain DGGITQSPKYLFRKEGQNVTLSCEQNLNHDAMYWYRQDPGQGLRLIYYSQIVNDFQKGDIAEGYSVSREKKESFPLTVTSAQKNPTAFYLCASSIDADSPLHFGNGTRLTVT.

The rearrangement uses TRBV7-3 and TRBJ1-1; 8 bases line up with TRBD1. Germline-derived CDR1 and CDR2 are SGHTA and FQGTGA. Losses at the gene ends were 2 bases for V and 6 bases for J; bases not matched to a gene: 8. CDR3 length: 15 residues. In DNA form, the CDR3 reads TGTGCCAGCAGCTTATTGGCAGGGGGCGCGTCTGAAGCTTTCTTT. Protein product: CASSLLAGGASEAFF.

The chain uses TRBV10-3 and TRBJ2-3; TRBD2 matches at 7 bases. This CDR3 region has 15 residues. Per the germline V gene, CDR1 is ENHRY and CDR2 is SYGVKD. Trimming cost V 4 bases and J 2 bases; bases outside gene matches: 6. This CDR3 reads CAISVVGGYTDTQYF. DNA of the CDR3: TGTGCCATCAGTGTTGTGGGGGGGTACACAGATACGCAGTATTTT.

This rearrangement joins TRBV10-3 to TRBJ2-7, with 9 bases identical to TRBD2. The CDR3 extends over 15 amino acids. Per germline, CDR1 ENHRY and CDR2 SYGVKD. The V gene end was trimmed by 2 bases and the J gene end by 2 bases; junction bases not matched to a gene: 4. CDR3 amino acids: CAISEVPSGAYEQYF. The CDR3 nucleotides are TGTGCCATCAGTGAGGTCCCTAGCGGGGCCTACGAGCAGTACTTC.

The chain couples TRBV7-9 to TRBJ2-7, with TRBD1 matching 10 bases. This CDR3 is built from 14 residues. CDR1 is SEHNR and CDR2 is FQNEAQ in the germline V gene (reference sequence). V was pared by 4 bases and J by 4 bases, with 4 bases of the junction left unmatched. The CDR3 sequence: CASSYRTGGYEQYF. DNA for the CDR3: TGTGCCAGCAGCTACCGGACAGGGGGATACGAGCAGTACTTC.

This sequence joins TRBV6-5 and TRBJ2-1, with TRBD2 identical over 13 bases. This CDR3 is built from 15 residues. From germline, CDR1 is MNHEY and CDR2 SVGAGI. J gave up 10 bases and V 7 bases, and 10 bases lay outside the gene matches. The CDR3, as DNA: TGTGCCAGCAACCCAGGACTAGCGGGAGTCCGGGAGCAGTTCTTC. Amino acids: CASNPGLAGVREQFF.

The chain links TRBV9 to TRBJ2-1, with 7 nucleotides matching TRBD2. The CDR3 sequence is 14 residues long. CDR1 and CDR2 (germline): SGDLS, YYNGEE. Trimming took 4 bases from V and 7 from J; bases not matched to a gene: 8. In DNA, the CDR3 is TGTGCCAGCAGCCCCAGGTGGGGGGGAAATGAGCAGTTCTTC. Translating gives CASSPRWGGNEQFF.

Remarks on this clone: The same CDR3 can be traced to other DNA sequences in this sample. The V gene is TRBV4-1, the J gene TRBJ1-2, with TRBD1 as a possible D gene (5 bases). This CDR3 comprises 13 residues. The germline V gene encodes CDR1 MGHRA and CDR2 YSYEKL. Trimming shortened V by 5 bases and J by 3 bases, and 10 bases separated the two germline ends. The CDR3 DNA is TGCGCCAGCAGCTCGGACACGGACTATGGCTACACCTTC. Residues: CASSSDTDYGYTF.

The chain is built from TRBV5-6 and TRBJ2-7; 7 bases map to TRBD1. This CDR3 has 13 amino acids. J gave up 5 bases and V 2 bases, and 4 bases lay outside the gene matches. CDR1 and CDR2 from the germline V gene are SGHDT and YYEEEE. The CDR3 nucleotides are TGTGCCAGCAGCTTACTAGGGGGCGACGAGCAGTACTTC. It specifies CASSLLGGDEQYF. Filled out from reference TRBV5-6 and TRBJ2-7, the complete variable domain reads DAGVTQSPTHLIKTRGQQVTLRCSPKSGHDTVSWYQQALGQGPQFIFQYYEEEERQRGNFPDRFSGHQFPNYSSELNVNALLLGDSALYLCASSLLGGDEQYFGPGTRLTVT.

This clone was seen a few times. The rearrangement joins TRBV7-8 to TRBJ2-5; 8 nucleotides line up with TRBD2. The germline V gene has CDR1 SGHVS and CDR2 FQNEAQ. There are 15 residues in the CDR3. V trimming: 5 bases; J trimming: 5 bases; junction bases outside the gene matches: 10. CDR3 sequence (DNA): TGTGCCAGCAGCCCCCGGGGGGGGACTAGGGAGACCCAGTACTTC. Translating gives CASSPRGGTRETQYF.

The chain's CDR3 is CASSFFTSGSYNEQFF. The CDR3 coding sequence is TGCGCCAGCAGCTTCTTCACTAGCGGGTCCTACAATGAGCAGTTCTTC. This chain joins TRBV5-1 and TRBJ2-1, with TRBD2 matching 9 bases. CDR1 is SGHRS and CDR2 is YFSETQ in the germline V gene. This CDR3 has 16 amino acids. V shed 2 bases, J shed 1 base, and the junction held 4 bases outside the gene matches.